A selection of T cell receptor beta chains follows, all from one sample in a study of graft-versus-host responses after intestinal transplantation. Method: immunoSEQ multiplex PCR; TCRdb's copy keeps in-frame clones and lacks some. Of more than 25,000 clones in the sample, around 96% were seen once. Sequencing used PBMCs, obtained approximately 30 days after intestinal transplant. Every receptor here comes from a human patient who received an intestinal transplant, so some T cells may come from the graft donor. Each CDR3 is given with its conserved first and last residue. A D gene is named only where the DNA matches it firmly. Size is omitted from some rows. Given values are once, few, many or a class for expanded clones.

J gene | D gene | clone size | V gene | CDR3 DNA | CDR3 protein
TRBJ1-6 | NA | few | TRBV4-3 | TGCGCCAGCAGCCCGGCGAACAGTTTTAATTCACCCCTCCACTTT | CASSPANSFNSPLHF
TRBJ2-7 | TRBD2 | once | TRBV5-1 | TGCGCCAGCAGCTTGGAGAGCGGGGGGGCCTACGAGCAGTACTTC | CASSLESGGAYEQYF
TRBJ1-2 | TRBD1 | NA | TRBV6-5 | TGTGCCAGCAGCTCCCGGGACAGGCTCACCTTC | CASSSRDRLTF
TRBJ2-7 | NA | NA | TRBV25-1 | TGTGCCAGCAGTGAAATGCGAGGGTTATTCGACGAGCAGTACTTC | CASSEMRGLFDEQYF
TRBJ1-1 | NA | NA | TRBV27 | TGTGCCAGCGGTTACACTGAAGCTTTCTTT | CASGYTEAFF
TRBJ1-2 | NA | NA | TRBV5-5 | TGTGCCAGCAGCTTGCGCGGACAGCTTTATGGCTACACCTTC | CASSLRGQLYGYTF
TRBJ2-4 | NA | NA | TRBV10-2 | TGCGCCAGCAGTGAGTATGGAGCCAAAAACATTCAGTACTTC | CASSEYGAKNIQYF
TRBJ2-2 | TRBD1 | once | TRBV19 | TGTGCCAGTAGTGCCGAAAACCCGGGACAGGGGGCCGGGGAGCTGTTTTTT | CASSAENPGQGAGELFF
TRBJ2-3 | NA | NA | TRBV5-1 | TGCGCCAGCAGCTTGGTGCGCGCGGGGTTACGTCCAGATACGCAGTATTTT | CASSLVRAGLRPDTQYF
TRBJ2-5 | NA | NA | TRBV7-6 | TGTGCCAGCAGCCCAAGCAGGTTCGAGACCCAGTACTTC | CASSPSRFETQYF
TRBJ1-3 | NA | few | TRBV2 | TGTGCCAGCAGTGCGAATGGAAACACCATATATTTT | CASSANGNTIYF
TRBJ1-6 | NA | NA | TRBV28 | TGTGCCAGCAGTTCCCACAGCAATAATTCACCCCTCCACTTT | CASSSHSNNSPLHF
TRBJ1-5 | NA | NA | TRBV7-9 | TGTGCCAGCAGCTTAGGCGACCTACTACGAGGGGACGGTCAGCCCCAGCATTTT | CASSLGDLLRGDGQPQHF
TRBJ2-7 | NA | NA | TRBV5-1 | TGCGCCAGCAGCAGCCGTCCGAGCAGCTCCTACGAGCAGTACTTC | CASSSRPSSSYEQYF
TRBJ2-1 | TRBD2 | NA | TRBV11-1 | TGTGCCAGCAGCTTAGCTAGCGGGGAGCAGTTCTTC | CASSLASGEQFF
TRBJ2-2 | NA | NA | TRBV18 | TGTGCCAGCTCACCATACTTCGGGAGCAGCACCGGGGAGCTGTTTTTT | CASSPYFGSSTGELFF
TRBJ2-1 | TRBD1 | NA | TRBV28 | TGTGCCAGCGGCCTGTGGGGACAGTCCTACAATGAGCAGTTCTTC | CASGLWGQSYNEQFF
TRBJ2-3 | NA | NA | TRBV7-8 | TGTGCCAGCAGGGGGGTCACAGATACGCAGTATTTT | CASRGVTDTQYF
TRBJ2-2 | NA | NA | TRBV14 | TGTGCCAGCAGCCCAGTGGGGGGATACACCGGGGAGCTGTTTTTT | CASSPVGGYTGELFF
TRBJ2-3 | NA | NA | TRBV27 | TGTGCCAGCAGTTTATCGAGGGGAGATACGCAGTATTTT | CASSLSRGDTQYF
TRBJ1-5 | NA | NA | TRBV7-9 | TGTGCCAGCAGCGACCCGAGGGGACAGCCCCAGCATTTT | CASSDPRGQPQHF
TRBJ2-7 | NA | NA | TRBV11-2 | TGTGCCAGCAGCTCCCCTCCCGGACCTTACGAGCAGTACTTC | CASSSPPGPYEQYF
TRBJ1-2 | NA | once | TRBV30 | TGTGCCTGGAGTGTACGGGACACCCGTTACACCTTC | CAWSVRDTRYTF
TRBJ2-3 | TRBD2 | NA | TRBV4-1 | TGCGCCAGCAGCCAAGTCTTTAGCGGGCGCAGCACAGATACGCAGTATTTT | CASSQVFSGRSTDTQYF
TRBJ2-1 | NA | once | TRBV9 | TGTGCCAGCAGTACCGTGGGGGTCAATGAGCAGTTCTTC | CASSTVGVNEQFF
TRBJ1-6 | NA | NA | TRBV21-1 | TGTGCCAGCAGCAAGCTCGTAAGAGGGCAGAAACTCCACTTT | CASSKLVRGQKLHF
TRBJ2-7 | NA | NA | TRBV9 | TGTGCCAGCAGCCCAACAGTAGGGGCCTACGAGCAGTACTTC | CASSPTVGAYEQYF